This T cell receptor (beta chain) derives from a study of T cell repertoires in cytomegalovirus infection. Study-wide results and caveats: Cumulative public TCR beta family frequency identified carriers of CMV plus the relevant HLA.

This clonotype occurred many times. Its antigen is undetermined. One entry per CDR3 protein results from TCRdb running MiXCR on the reads. The repertoire includes 200,000 to 300,000 distinct CDR3 sequences, 12% of them detected once, and 1.5% to 2% sits in the top ten. Sample: PBMCs. The clonotype comes from a human donor in good health (CMV status not recorded). Some clones in this sample may be carry-over from other donors' samples.

The CDR3: CASSRDPRSTEAFF. CDR3 coding DNA: TGTGCCAGCAGCCGGGACCCTCGGAGTACTGAAGCTTTCTTT. The chain joins TRBV7-2 to TRBJ1-1, with D maybe TRBD1 (5 bases). The V gene's germline CDR1 is SGHTA and CDR2 FQGNSA. This CDR3 contains 14 residues. V was trimmed by 5 bases and J by 5 bases, leaving 15 bases between them.